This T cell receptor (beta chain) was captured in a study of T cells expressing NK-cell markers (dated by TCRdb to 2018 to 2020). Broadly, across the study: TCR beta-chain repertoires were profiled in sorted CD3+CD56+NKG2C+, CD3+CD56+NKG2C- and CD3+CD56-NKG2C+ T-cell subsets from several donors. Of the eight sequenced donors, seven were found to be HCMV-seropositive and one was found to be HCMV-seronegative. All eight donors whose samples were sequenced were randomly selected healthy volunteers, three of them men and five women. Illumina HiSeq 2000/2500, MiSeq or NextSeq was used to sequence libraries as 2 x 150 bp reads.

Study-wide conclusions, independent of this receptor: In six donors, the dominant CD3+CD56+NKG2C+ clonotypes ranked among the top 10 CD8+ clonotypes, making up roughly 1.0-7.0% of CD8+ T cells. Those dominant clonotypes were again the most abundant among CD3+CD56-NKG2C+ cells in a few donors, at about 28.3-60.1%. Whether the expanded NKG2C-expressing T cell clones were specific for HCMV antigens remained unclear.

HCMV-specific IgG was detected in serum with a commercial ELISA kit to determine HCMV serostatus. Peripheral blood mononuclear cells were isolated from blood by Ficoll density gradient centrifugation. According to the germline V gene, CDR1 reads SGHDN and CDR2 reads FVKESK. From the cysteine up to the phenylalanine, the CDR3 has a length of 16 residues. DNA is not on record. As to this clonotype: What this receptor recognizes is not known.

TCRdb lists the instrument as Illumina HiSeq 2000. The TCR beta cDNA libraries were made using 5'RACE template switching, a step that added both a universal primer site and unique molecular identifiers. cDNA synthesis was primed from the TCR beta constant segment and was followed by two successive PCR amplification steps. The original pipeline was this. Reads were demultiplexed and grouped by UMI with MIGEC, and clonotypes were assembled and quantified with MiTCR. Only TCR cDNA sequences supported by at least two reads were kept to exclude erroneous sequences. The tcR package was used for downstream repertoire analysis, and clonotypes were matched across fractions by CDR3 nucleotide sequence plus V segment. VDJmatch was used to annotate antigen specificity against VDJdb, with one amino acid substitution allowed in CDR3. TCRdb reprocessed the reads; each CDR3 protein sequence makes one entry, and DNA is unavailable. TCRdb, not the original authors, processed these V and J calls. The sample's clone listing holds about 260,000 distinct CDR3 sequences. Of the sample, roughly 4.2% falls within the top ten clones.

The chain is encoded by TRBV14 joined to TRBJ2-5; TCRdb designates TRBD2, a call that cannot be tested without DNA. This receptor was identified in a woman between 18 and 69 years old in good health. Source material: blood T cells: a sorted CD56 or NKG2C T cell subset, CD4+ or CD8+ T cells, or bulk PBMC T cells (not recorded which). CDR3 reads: CASSQDRLAGRETQYF.